Following are 16 T cell receptor beta chains from one sample sequenced in a study of blood T cell repertoires in COVID-19. Assay: immunoSEQ multiplex PCR; the TCRdb copy retains only in-frame clones and omits some. The sample carries about 87,000 clones, over 70% recorded once. Sequencing used peripheral blood. The source is a woman aged 50 to 65 with acute or convalescent COVID-19.

The rearrangement links TRBV18 to TRBJ1-2; 7 nucleotides agree with TRBD1. The CDR3 has 14 amino acids. CDR1 is KGHSH, CDR2 LQKENI, per germline. V dropped 4 bases and J dropped 3; count of bases not matched to a gene: 5. Here the CDR3 reads CASSLRGDDYGYTF. The CDR3 DNA reads TGTGCCAGCTCACTCAGGGGGGACGACTATGGCTACACCTTC.

The V gene is TRBV7-8, the J gene TRBJ1-2; tentative D call: TRBD1 (5 bases). The CDR3 covers 15 residues. CDR1 and CDR2 (germline): SGHVS, FQNEAQ. V was clipped by 5 bases and J by 2 bases, with 15 bases between them. The CDR3 loop is CASSTTRGGNYGYTF. The CDR3 coding sequence is TGTGCCAGCAGCACCACCCGGGGGGGGAACTATGGCTACACCTTC.

This clone was observed a few times. V usage is TRBV24-1 and J usage is TRBJ2-3, with 7 bases matching TRBD1. The length of the CDR3 is 16 residues. Germline CDR1 is KGHDR and CDR2 is SFDVKD. Trimming removed 4 bases from V and 4 bases from J; junction bases left unmatched: 10. Here the CDR3 DNA reads TGTGCCACCAGTGACCCGGACAGGTTTGGCGCAGATACGCAGTATTTT. Protein sequence: CATSDPDRFGADTQYF.

The rearrangement joins TRBV9 to TRBJ2-7; TRBD1 matches at 7 bases. Losses at the gene ends were 2 bases for V and 3 bases for J; bases not matched to a gene: 5. The CDR3 extends over 14 amino acids. Germline V gene sequence: CDR1 SGDLS, CDR2 YYNGEE. This chain's CDR3 is CASSVRGGIYEQYF. As DNA, the CDR3 is TGTGCCAGCAGCGTTAGAGGGGGCATCTACGAGCAGTACTTC.

This rearrangement joins TRBV7-8 to TRBJ2-1; TRBD2 aligns across 7 bases. CDR3 length equals 15 residues. V was pared by 5 bases and J by 1 base, with 5 bases of the junction left unmatched. Looked up from germline, CDR1 is SGHVS and CDR2 is FQNEAQ. In DNA, the CDR3 is TGTGCCAGCAGCCCCGGGGAGGGATCCTACAATGAGCAGTTCTTC. Translated, it gives CASSPGEGSYNEQFF.

This clone was counted many times. The rearrangement links TRBV11-2 to TRBJ1-1, with D maybe TRBD1 (6 bases). V was cut by 5 bases and J by 9 bases, with 16 bases left in between. Looked up from germline, CDR1 is SGHAT and CDR2 is FQNNGV. This CDR3 has 13 amino acids. The CDR3 nucleotides are TGTGCCAGCAGCCTTGGACAGAGGGAGAAAGCTTTCTTT. This codes for CASSLGQREKAFF.

The V call is TRBV19, the J call TRBJ1-1; no clear D gene. The ends were cut back, 1 base at V and 4 bases at J, with 7 bases in the middle. Germline CDR1 LNHDA, CDR2 SQIVND (reference sequence). The CDR3 spans 13 residues. In nucleotides, the CDR3 is TGTGCCAGTAGTATAGTGTCGGGCACTGAAGCTTTCTTT. As protein: CASSIVSGTEAFF.

This chain links TRBV11-2 with TRBJ1-4, with D maybe TRBD1 (5 bases). Germline V CDR1 and CDR2: SGHAT, FQNNGV. With 5 bases removed from V and 5 bases from J, the gap between germline ends came to 12 bases. This CDR3 is 14 amino acids long. The CDR3 region is CASSDRRRNEKLFF. The DNA for the CDR3 is TGTGCCAGCAGCGACAGAAGAAGGAATGAAAAACTGTTTTTT.

The chain couples TRBV7-2 to TRBJ1-4; TRBD1 matches at 7 bases. Trimming removed 5 bases from V and 7 bases from J; junction bases left unmatched: 7. CDR1 and CDR2 (germline): SGHTA, FQGNSA. This CDR3 contains 14 residues. This CDR3 is CASSPNRGGEKLFF. The CDR3 DNA is TGTGCCAGCAGCCCCAACAGGGGTGGTGAAAAACTGTTTTTT.

This clone was counted a few times. This sequence joins TRBV13 and TRBJ1-2, with TRBD1 matching over 11 bases. The trim removed 5 bases at V and 6 bases at J, leaving 5 bases unmatched. The length of the CDR3 is 14 residues. CDR1 is PRHDT, CDR2 FYEKMQ, per germline (reference sequence). The CDR3 region is CASSGRTGGHGYTF. CDR3 coding DNA: TGTGCCAGCAGCGGACGGACAGGGGGCCATGGCTACACCTTC.

V is TRBV28 and J is TRBJ2-5; TRBD1 is a possible D gene (6 bases). V shed 7 bases and J shed 2 bases, with 17 bases lying between them. Germline assignment: CDR1 MDHEN and CDR2 SYDVKM. There are 15 residues in the CDR3. The CDR3 reads CASTFPPDRQETQYF. The CDR3 DNA is TGTGCCAGCACTTTCCCGCCGGACAGACAAGAGACCCAGTACTTC.

The sample holds one count of this clone. V and J are TRBV5-1 and TRBJ1-2; 9 bases are a match to TRBD1. CDR1 SGHRS and CDR2 YFSETQ come from the germline V gene. Trimming took 4 bases from V and 6 from J; bases not matched to a gene: 4. This CDR3 is built from 13 residues. CDR3 nucleotides: TGCGCCAGCAGCATAGGACAGGGGAATGGCTACACCTTC. Its protein is CASSIGQGNGYTF.

Turning to this clone: The sample carries other DNA sequences with the same CDR3. The chain carries TRBV11-1 and TRBJ1-1; 7 bases map to TRBD1. Germline V CDR1 and CDR2: SGHAT, FQDESV (reference sequence). The CDR3 runs 13 residues. After removal of 5 bases from V and 6 bases from J, the junction contained 6 bases not matched to a gene. The CDR3 sequence is CASSLDRDPEAFF. CDR3 coding DNA: TGTGCCAGCAGCCTTGACAGGGACCCTGAAGCTTTCTTT.

The chain is built from TRBV28 and TRBJ1-5, with D unclear. The CDR3 covers 16 residues. The V gene lost 4 bases and the J gene lost 3 bases, with 16 bases spanning the gap. The V gene's germline CDR1 is MDHEN and CDR2 SYDVKM. CDR3 nucleotide sequence: TGTGCCAGCAGTTCACGCGGGAGGGTAGACAATCAGCCCCAGCATTTT. Protein sequence: CASSSRGRVDNQPQHF.

This sequence joins TRBV28 and TRBJ1-1, with no clear D. The CDR3 totals 11 residues. V lost 7 bases and J lost 1, with 4 bases in between. Germline V CDR1 and CDR2: MDHEN, SYDVKM. DNA for the CDR3: TGTGCCAGCAAACAGAACACTGAAGCTTTCTTT. Its protein product is CASKQNTEAFF.

This clone was seen a handful of times. This chain joins TRBV6-5 and TRBJ2-7; D possibly corresponds to TRBD1 (6 bases). The CDR3 contains 13 residues. CDR1 and CDR2 from the germline V gene are MNHEY and SVGAGI. The germline V and J ends were trimmed by 4 bases and 3 bases, with 10 bases remaining between them. DNA for the CDR3: TGTGCCAGCAGTTTTGACAGGAGCTACGAGCAGTACTTC. Amino acid sequence: CASSFDRSYEQYF.